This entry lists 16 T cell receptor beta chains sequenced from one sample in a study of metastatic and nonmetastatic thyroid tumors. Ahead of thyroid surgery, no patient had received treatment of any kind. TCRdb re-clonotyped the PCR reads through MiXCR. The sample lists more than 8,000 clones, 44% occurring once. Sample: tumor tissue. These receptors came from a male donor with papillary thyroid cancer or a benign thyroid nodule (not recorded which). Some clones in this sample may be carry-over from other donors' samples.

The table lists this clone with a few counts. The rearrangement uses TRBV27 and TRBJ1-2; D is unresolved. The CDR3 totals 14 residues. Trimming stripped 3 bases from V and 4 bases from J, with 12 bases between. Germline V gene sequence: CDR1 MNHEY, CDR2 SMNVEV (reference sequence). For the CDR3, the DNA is TGTGCCAGCAGTTTCTCCCTGGCCAGCTATGGCTACACCTTC. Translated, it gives CASSFSLASYGYTF.

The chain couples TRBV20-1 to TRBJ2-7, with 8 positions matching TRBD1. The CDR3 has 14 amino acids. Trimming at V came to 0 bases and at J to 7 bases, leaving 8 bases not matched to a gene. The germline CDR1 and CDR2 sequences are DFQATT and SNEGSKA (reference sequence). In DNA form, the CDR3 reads TGCAGTGCTAGAGAGGGACAGGCTCGAGGGGAGCAGTACTTC. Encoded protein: CSAREGQARGEQYF.

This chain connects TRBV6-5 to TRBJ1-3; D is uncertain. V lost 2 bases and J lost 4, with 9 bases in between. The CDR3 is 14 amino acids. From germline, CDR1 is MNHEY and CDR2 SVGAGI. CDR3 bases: TGTGCCAGCAGTTACCTGCGGGGAGGAAACACCATATATTTT. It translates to CASSYLRGGNTIYF.

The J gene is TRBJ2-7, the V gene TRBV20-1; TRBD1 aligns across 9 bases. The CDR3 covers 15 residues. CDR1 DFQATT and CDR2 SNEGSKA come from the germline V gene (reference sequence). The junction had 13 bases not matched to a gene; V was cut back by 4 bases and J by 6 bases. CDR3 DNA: TGCAGTGCTAAGGAATCCGGGACAGGGAGTTCCGAGCAGTACTTC. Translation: CSAKESGTGSSEQYF.

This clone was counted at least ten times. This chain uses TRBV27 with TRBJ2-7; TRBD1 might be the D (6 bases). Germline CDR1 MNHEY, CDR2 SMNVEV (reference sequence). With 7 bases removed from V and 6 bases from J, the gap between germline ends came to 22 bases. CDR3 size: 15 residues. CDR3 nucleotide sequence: TGTGCCAGCAAGAGGAGTGGGACATCCCCCCTCGAGCAGTACTTC. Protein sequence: CASKRSGTSPLEQYF.

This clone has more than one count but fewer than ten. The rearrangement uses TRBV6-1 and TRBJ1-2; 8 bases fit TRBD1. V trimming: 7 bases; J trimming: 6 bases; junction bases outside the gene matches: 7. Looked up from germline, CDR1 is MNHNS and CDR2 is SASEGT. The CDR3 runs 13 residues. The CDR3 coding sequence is TGTGCCAGCAAACTGGACAGGGTTCATGGCTACACCTTC. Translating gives CASKLDRVHGYTF.

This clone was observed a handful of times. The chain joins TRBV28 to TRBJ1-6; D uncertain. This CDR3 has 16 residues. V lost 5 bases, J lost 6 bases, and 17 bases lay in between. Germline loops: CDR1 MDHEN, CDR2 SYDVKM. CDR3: CASSRISLGLNSPLHF. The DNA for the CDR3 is TGTGCCAGCAGTCGGATAAGTCTCGGACTTAATTCACCCCTCCACTTT.

CDR3 DNA: TGTGCCAGCAGCTTAGATCGGGCGGTCACTAGCACAGATACGCAGTATTTT. Protein sequence: CASSLDRAVTSTDTQYF. This chain uses TRBV11-2 with TRBJ2-3; no reliable D call. The V gene lost 0 bases and the J gene lost 0 bases, with 13 bases spanning the gap. CDR3 length: 17 amino acids. Looked up from germline, CDR1 is SGHAT and CDR2 is FQNNGV.

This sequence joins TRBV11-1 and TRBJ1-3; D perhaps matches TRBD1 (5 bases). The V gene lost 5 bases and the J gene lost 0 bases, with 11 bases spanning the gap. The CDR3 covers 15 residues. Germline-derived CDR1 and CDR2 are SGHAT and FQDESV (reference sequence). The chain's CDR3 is CASSRDRYSGNTIYF. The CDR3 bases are TGTGCCAGCAGCAGAGACAGATACTCTGGAAACACCATATATTTT. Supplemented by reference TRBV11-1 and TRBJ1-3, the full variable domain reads EAEVAQSPRYKITEKSQAVAFWCDPISGHATLYWYRQILGQGPELLVQFQDESVVDDSQLPKDRFSAERLKGVDSTLKIQPAELGDSAMYLCASSRDRYSGNTIYFGEGSWLTVV.

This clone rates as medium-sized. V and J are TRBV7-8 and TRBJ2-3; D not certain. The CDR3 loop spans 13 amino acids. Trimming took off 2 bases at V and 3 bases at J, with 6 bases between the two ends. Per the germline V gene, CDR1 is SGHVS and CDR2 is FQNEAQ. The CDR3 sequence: CASSLSTTDTQYF. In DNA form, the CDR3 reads TGTGCCAGCAGCTTAAGTACAACAGATACGCAGTATTTT.

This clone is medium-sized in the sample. The CDR3 region has the DNA TGTGCCATCAGTGGAGTAGCGGGAGGGCACACAGATACGCAGTATTTT. Residues: CAISGVAGGHTDTQYF. V gene TRBV10-3 combines with J gene TRBJ2-3; TRBD2 aligns across 11 bases. J gave up 2 bases and V 4 bases, and 5 bases lay outside the gene matches. This CDR3 spans 16 amino acids. The germline V gene has CDR1 ENHRY and CDR2 SYGVKD.

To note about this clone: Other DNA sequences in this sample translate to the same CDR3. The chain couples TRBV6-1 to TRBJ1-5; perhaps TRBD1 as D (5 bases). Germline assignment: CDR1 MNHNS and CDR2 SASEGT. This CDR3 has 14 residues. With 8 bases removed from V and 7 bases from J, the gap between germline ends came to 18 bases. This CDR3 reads CASRGTGGGQPQHF. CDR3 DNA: TGTGCCAGCCGAGGGACGGGTGGAGGCCAGCCCCAGCATTTT.

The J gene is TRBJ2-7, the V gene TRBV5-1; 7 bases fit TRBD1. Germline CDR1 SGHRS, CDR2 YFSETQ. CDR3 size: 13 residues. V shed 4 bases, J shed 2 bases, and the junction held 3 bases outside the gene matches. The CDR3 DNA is TGCGCCAGCAGCATCGGGACAGCCTACGAGCAGTACTTC. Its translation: CASSIGTAYEQYF.

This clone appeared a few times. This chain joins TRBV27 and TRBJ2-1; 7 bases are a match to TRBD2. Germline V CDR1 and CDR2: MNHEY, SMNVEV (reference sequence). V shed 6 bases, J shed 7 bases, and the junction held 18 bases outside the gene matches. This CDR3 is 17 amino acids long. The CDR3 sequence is CASSLRARLALMNEQFF. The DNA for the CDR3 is TGTGCCAGCAGCCTCCGAGCCAGACTAGCCCTAATGAATGAGCAGTTCTTC.

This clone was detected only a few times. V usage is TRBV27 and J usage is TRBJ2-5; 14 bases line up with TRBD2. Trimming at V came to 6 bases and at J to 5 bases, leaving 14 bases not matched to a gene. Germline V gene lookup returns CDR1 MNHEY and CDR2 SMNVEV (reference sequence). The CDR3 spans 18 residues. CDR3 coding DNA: TGTGCCAGCAGCACTGCCTCCGTGACTAGCGGGAGGGCGGAGACCCAGTACTTC. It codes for CASSTASVTSGRAETQYF.

CDR3 loop: CASSQDALTYEQYF. CDR3 nucleotides: TGCGCCAGCAGCCAAGATGCACTTACCTACGAGCAGTACTTC. The V call is TRBV4-1, the J call TRBJ2-7; D remains unclear. CDR3 size: 14 residues. The V end was cut by 0 bases, the J end by 2 bases, with 8 bases between. Germline CDR1 MGHRA, CDR2 YSYEKL.